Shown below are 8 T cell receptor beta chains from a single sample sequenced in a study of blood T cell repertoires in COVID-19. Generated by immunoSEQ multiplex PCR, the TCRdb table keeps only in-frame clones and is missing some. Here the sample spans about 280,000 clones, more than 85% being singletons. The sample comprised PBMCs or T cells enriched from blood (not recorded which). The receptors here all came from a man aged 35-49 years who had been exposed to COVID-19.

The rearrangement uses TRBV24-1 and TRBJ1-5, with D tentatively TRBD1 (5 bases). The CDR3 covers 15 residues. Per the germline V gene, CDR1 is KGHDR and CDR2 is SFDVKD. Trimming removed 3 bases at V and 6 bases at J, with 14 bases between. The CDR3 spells CATSDNVEGPQPQHF. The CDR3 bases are TGTGCCACCAGTGATAACGTGGAGGGGCCTCAGCCCCAGCATTTT.

CDR3 in DNA: TGCGCCAGCATTTATGGGGCGGAGCAGTTCTTC. It codes for CASIYGAEQFF. This chain uses TRBV5-1 with TRBJ2-1; perhaps TRBD1 as D (5 bases). V was trimmed by 6 bases and J by 10 bases, leaving 11 bases between them. Germline-derived CDR1 and CDR2 are SGHRS and YFSETQ. The CDR3 consists of 11 residues.

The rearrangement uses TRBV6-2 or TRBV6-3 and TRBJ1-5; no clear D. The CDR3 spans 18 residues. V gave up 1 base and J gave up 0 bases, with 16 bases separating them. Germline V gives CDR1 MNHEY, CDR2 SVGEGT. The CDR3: CASSYFYGADYSNQPQHF. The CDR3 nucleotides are TGTGCCAGCAGTTACTTTTACGGAGCCGATTATAGCAATCAGCCCCAGCATTTT.

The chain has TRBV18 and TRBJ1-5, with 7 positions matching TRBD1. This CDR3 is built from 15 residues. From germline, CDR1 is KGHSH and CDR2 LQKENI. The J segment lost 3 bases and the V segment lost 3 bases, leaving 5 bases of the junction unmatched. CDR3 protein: CASSPTGQNNQPQHF. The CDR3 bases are TGTGCCAGCTCACCCACGGGACAGAACAATCAGCCCCAGCATTTT.

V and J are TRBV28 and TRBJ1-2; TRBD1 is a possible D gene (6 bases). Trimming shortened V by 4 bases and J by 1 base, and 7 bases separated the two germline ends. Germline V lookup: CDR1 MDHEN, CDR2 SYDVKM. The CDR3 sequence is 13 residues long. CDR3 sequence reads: CASSYRVNYGYTF. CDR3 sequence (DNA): TGTGCCAGCAGTTACAGGGTTAACTATGGCTACACCTTC.

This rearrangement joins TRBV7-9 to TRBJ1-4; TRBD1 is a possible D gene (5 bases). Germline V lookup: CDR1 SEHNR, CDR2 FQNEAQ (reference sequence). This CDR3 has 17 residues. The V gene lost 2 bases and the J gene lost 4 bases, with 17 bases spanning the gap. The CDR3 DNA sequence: TGTGCCAGCAGCTTAATTATGGGGGGTTTTGATAATGAAAAACTGTTTTTT. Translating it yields CASSLIMGGFDNEKLFF. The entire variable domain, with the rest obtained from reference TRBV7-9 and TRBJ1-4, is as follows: DTGVSQNPRHKITKRGQNVTFRCDPISEHNRLYWYRQTLGQGPEFLTYFQNEAQLEKSRLLSDRFSAERPKGSFSTLEIQRTEQGDSAMYLCASSLIMGGFDNEKLFFGSGTQLSVL.

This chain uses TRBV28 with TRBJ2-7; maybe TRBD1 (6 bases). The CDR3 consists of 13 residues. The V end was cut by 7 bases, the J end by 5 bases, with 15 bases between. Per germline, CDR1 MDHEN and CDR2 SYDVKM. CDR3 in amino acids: CASIRSGVDEQYF. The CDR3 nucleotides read TGTGCCAGCATCAGATCAGGGGTTGACGAGCAGTACTTC.

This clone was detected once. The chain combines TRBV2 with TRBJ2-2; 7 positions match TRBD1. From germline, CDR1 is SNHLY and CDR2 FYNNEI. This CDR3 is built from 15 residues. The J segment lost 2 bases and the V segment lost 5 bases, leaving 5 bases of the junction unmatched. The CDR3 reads CASSYRGVNTGELFF. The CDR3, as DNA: TGTGCCAGCAGTTACAGGGGCGTAAACACCGGGGAGCTGTTTTTT.